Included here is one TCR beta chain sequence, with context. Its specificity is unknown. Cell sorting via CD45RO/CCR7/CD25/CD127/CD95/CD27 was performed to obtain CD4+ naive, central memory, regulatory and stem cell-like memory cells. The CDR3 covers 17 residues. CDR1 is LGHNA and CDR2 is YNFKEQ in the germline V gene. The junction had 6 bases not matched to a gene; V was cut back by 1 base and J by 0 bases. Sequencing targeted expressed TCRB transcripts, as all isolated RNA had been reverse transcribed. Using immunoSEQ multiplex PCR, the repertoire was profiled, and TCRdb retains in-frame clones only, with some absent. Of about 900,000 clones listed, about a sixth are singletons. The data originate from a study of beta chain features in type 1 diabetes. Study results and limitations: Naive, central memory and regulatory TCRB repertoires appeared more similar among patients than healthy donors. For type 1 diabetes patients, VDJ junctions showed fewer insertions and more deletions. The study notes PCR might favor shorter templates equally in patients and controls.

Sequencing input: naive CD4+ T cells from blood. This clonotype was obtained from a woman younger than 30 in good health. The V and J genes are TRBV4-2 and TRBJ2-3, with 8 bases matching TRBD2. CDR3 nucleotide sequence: TGTGCCAGCAGCCAAGGTTCCGTAGCGGGAAGCACAGATACGCAGTATTTT. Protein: CASSQGSVAGSTDTQYF.